These 23 T cell receptor beta chains originate from one sample sequenced in a study of sequential checkpoint blockade in melanoma. Libraries were prepared by immunoSEQ multiplex PCR; TCRdb keeps only in-frame clonotypes and omits some of them. The table includes 10,000 to 15,000 clones, around 20% detected once. Treatment of the sample: randomized to nivolumab then ipilimumab (arm A) or the reverse (arm B). This material consisted of tumor tissue (inferred from file names), taken from a patient given nivolumab and ipilimumab in sequence. These receptors were taken from a human donor with melanoma.

This clone is a singleton in its sample. J is TRBJ2-3 and V is TRBV5-1, with 10 bases aligning to TRBD2. The V gene end was trimmed by 0 bases and the J gene end by 2 bases; junction bases not matched to a gene: 12. The germline gives CDR1 SGHRS, CDR2 YFSETQ. This CDR3 has 19 residues. The CDR3 region is CASSLAASGSLITTDTQYF. CDR3 bases: TGCGCCAGCAGCTTGGCGGCTAGCGGGAGCCTTATCACCACAGATACGCAGTATTTT.

The chain links TRBV28 to TRBJ1-1; 9 positions match TRBD1. The CDR3 covers 17 residues. The junction had 7 bases not matched to a gene; V was cut back by 1 base and J by 1 base. Germline values: CDR1 MDHEN, CDR2 SYDVKM. The CDR3 region has the DNA TGTGCCAGCAGTTTATTAGTGGGACAGGGCTCGAACACTGAAGCTTTCTTT. As protein: CASSLLVGQGSNTEAFF.

The rearrangement links TRBV30 to TRBJ1-5; the D is unclear. This CDR3 contains 14 residues. The germline CDR1 and CDR2 sequences are GTSNPN and SVGIG (reference sequence). Trimming cost V 3 bases and J 7 bases, with 16 bases left between them. This CDR3 reads CAWSSQIGEQPQHF. CDR3 bases: TGTGCCTGGAGCAGCCAGATCGGGGAGCAGCCCCAGCATTTT.

By frequency in the sample, this clone is medium-sized. V usage is TRBV15 and J usage is TRBJ1-4; weak D call: TRBD1 (6 bases). This CDR3 is 15 amino acids long. Germline V gene lookup returns CDR1 LNHNV and CDR2 YYDKDF (reference sequence). Between the trimmed V and J ends, which lost 3 bases and 7 bases, there was a span of 15 bases. CDR3 bases: TGTGCCACCAGCAGGGATTTAGGGGGGGTTGAAAAACTGTTTTTT. This encodes CATSRDLGGVEKLFF.

This clone came up many times. This sequence joins TRBV6-8 and TRBJ2-1, with TRBD2 matching over 9 bases. The CDR3 contains 15 residues. J was trimmed by 7 bases and V by 2 bases; bases with no gene match: 6. In germline, CDR1 is MNHGY, CDR2 SAAAGT. CDR3 nucleotide sequence: TGTGCCAGCAGTTACGGGCCTAGCGGGACGAATGAGCAGTTCTTC. It codes for CASSYGPSGTNEQFF.

There are a few counts of this clone. The gene calls are TRBV6-8 and TRBJ2-5, with D perhaps TRBD1 or TRBD2 (7 bases each). The ends were cut back, 5 bases at V and 0 bases at J, with 16 bases in the middle. There are 16 residues in the CDR3. In germline, CDR1 is MNHGY, CDR2 SAAAGT. The CDR3 region is CASSGTRGRDQETQYF. The DNA for the CDR3 is TGTGCCAGCAGTGGGACCAGGGGGAGGGACCAAGAGACCCAGTACTTC.

This clone has more than one count but fewer than ten. This chain links TRBV11-3 with TRBJ2-3, with 7 bases that match TRBD1. Germline V gene sequence: CDR1 SGHNT, CDR2 YENEEA. J gave up 2 bases and V 5 bases, and 7 bases lay outside the gene matches. The CDR3 runs 15 residues. Here the CDR3 reads CASSPRTGNTDTQYF. The CDR3 coding sequence is TGTGCCAGCAGCCCGCGGACAGGAAACACAGATACGCAGTATTTT.

This clone was counted at least ten times. The chain carries TRBV7-5 and TRBJ2-5; the table assigns TRBD1, which was not confirmed against the DNA. TRBV7-5 represents a pseudogene. The CDR3 runs 15 residues. CDR3 amino acids: CASSAWGQGQETQYF. The CDR3 DNA follows: TGTGCCAGCAGTGCTTGGGGACAGGGCCAAGAGACCCAGTACTTC.

The chain carries TRBV7-4 and TRBJ2-1; D remains unclear. The V gene's germline CDR1 is SGHVT and CDR2 SQSDAQ. V lost 5 bases and J lost 2, with 7 bases in between. The CDR3 has 13 residues. The CDR3 nucleotides read TGTGCCAGCAGCCCTACAGCCTACAATGAGCAGTTCTTC. Protein: CASSPTAYNEQFF. The whole variable domain, remainder taken from reference TRBV7-4 and TRBJ2-1, is GAGVSQSPRYKVAKRGRDVALRCDSISGHVTLYWYRQTLGQGSEVLTYSQSDAQRDKSGRPSGRFSAERPERSVSTLKIQRTEQGDSAVYLCASSPTAYNEQFFGPGTRLTVL.

This chain connects TRBV19 to TRBJ2-7; no firm D call. The CDR3 is made up of 13 amino acids. The germline gives CDR1 LNHDA, CDR2 SQIVND (reference sequence). V was pared by 5 bases and J by 6 bases, with 14 bases between. The CDR3 reads CASSPSAGAEQYF. The DNA for the CDR3 is TGTGCCAGTAGTCCCTCCGCCGGCGCCGAGCAGTACTTC.

The J gene is TRBJ2-1, the V gene TRBV19; D is undetermined. CDR1 LNHDA and CDR2 SQIVND come from the germline V gene (reference sequence). The CDR3 consists of 14 residues. V was trimmed by 3 bases and J by 10 bases, leaving 16 bases between them. As DNA, the CDR3 is TGTGCCAGTAGTATGGGCCTCGAGTTCCTAGAGCAGTTCTTC. This translates into CASSMGLEFLEQFF.

The chain joins TRBV7-2 to TRBJ1-2; D might be TRBD1 (5 bases). The CDR3 extends over 13 amino acids. The germline CDR1 and CDR2 sequences are SGHTA and FQGNSA. The V and J ends lost 0 bases and 5 bases respectively, with 7 bases between them. The CDR3 spells CASSLARAYGYTF. The CDR3 DNA is TGTGCCAGCAGCTTAGCCAGGGCATATGGCTACACCTTC.

The CDR3 protein is CASSTQGGYYGYTF. The CDR3 DNA reads TGTGCCAGTAGTACACAGGGGGGGTACTATGGCTACACCTTC. V usage is TRBV19 and J usage is TRBJ1-2; 8 bases are a match to TRBD1. The V segment lost 4 bases and the J segment 3 bases; nucleotides outside the gene matches: 4. CDR1 and CDR2 from the germline V gene are LNHDA and SQIVND (reference sequence). The CDR3 has 14 amino acids.

The rearrangement joins TRBV19 to TRBJ1-5, with TRBD1 matching over 10 bases. J was trimmed by 6 bases and V by 5 bases; bases with no gene match: 7. This CDR3 is built from 15 residues. Germline CDR1 is LNHDA and CDR2 is SQIVND (reference sequence). CDR3 DNA sequence: TGTGCCAGTAGTCACCAGGACAGGGGGATTCAGCCCCAGCATTTT. Translated: CASSHQDRGIQPQHF.

In nucleotides, the CDR3 is TGTGCCAGTAGTCCAAACCTAGACAGGGCCACTGGCTACACCTTC. This translates into CASSPNLDRATGYTF. The V and J genes are TRBV19 and TRBJ1-2, with 7 positions matching TRBD1. V trimming: 5 bases; J trimming: 7 bases; junction bases outside the gene matches: 13. Germline lookup yields CDR1 LNHDA and CDR2 SQIVND (reference sequence). The CDR3 totals 15 residues.

The chain employs TRBV6-8 and TRBJ1-3, with a possible D match to TRBD1 (5 bases). V lost 9 bases and J lost 4, with 19 bases in between. The CDR3 length is 15 residues. In germline, CDR1 is MNHGY, CDR2 SAAAGT. Here the CDR3 reads CASVTGSAGGNTIYF. The CDR3 DNA reads as TGTGCCAGTGTTACAGGTTCCGCGGGGGGAAACACCATATATTTT.

The chain carries TRBV9 and TRBJ1-3; perhaps TRBD1 as D (5 bases). The CDR3 runs 15 residues. V was clipped by 4 bases and J by 0 bases, with 11 bases between them. CDR1 SGDLS and CDR2 YYNGEE come from the germline V gene. As DNA, the CDR3 is TGTGCCAGCAGCACGGGGCACTCCTCTGGAAACACCATATATTTT. Translating it yields CASSTGHSSGNTIYF.

The chain has TRBV30 and TRBJ1-5; D is undetermined. Trimming shortened V by 0 bases and J by 3 bases, and 12 bases separated the two germline ends. Germline assignment: CDR1 GTSNPN and CDR2 SVGIG (reference sequence). This CDR3 region has 15 residues. The DNA for the CDR3 is TGTGCCTGGAGTGTACTGGACGGTTCCAATCAGCCCCAGCATTTT. As protein: CAWSVLDGSNQPQHF.

This clone was counted a few times. The chain carries TRBV14 and TRBJ1-4, with D maybe TRBD1 (6 bases). V was trimmed by 4 bases and J by 6 bases, leaving 18 bases between them. In germline, CDR1 is SGHDN, CDR2 FVKESK. The CDR3 totals 16 residues. The CDR3 DNA sequence: TGTGCCAGCAGCCGATTAACAGGGAAGAGGGATGAAAAACTGTTTTTT. Its protein is CASSRLTGKRDEKLFF. The whole variable domain, filled in from reference TRBV14 and TRBJ1-4, reads EAGVTQFPSHSVIEKGQTVTLRCDPISGHDNLYWYRRVMGKEIKFLLHFVKESKQDESGMPNNRFLAERTGGTYSTLKVQPAELEDSGVYFCASSRLTGKRDEKLFFGSGTQLSVL.

This clone appeared a few times. The chain has TRBV15 and TRBJ1-5; TRBD1 is a possible D gene (6 bases). The length of the CDR3 is 15 residues. Trimming took off 0 bases at V and 4 bases at J, with 10 bases between the two ends. Germline CDR1 and CDR2: LNHNV and YYDKDF (reference sequence). The DNA of the CDR3 is TGTGCCACCAGCAGAGATGACAGGTTTAATCAGCCCCAGCATTTT. This gives the protein CATSRDDRFNQPQHF.

The chain recombines TRBV29-1 with TRBJ2-5, with D perhaps TRBD2 (6 bases). CDR1 and CDR2 from the germline V gene are SQVTM and ANQGSEA. Trimming removed 4 bases at V and 1 base at J, with 10 bases between. CDR3 length: 13 amino acids. The CDR3 DNA reads as TGCAGCGTTGCAGGAGGGGTCCAAGAGACCCAGTACTTC. Translated: CSVAGGVQETQYF.

The V gene is TRBV29-1, the J gene TRBJ2-6; 8 bases are a match to TRBD2. This CDR3 comprises 16 residues. The junction had 7 bases not matched to a gene; V was cut back by 6 bases and J by 0 bases. Germline values: CDR1 SQVTM, CDR2 ANQGSEA. The CDR3 loop is CSVASGRGSGANVLTF. The DNA of the CDR3 is TGCAGCGTCGCAAGCGGGAGAGGCTCTGGGGCCAACGTCCTGACTTTC.

The chain uses TRBV28 and TRBJ1-2; D gene uncertain. Germline CDR1 is MDHEN and CDR2 is SYDVKM. The length of the CDR3 is 14 residues. V lost 2 bases to trimming and J lost 8 bases, with 15 bases between them. The CDR3 loop reads CASSLDSTPGGYTF. CDR3 in DNA: TGTGCCAGCAGTTTAGATTCGACACCCGGCGGCTACACCTTC.